This record concerns one T cell receptor (beta chain) sequence. Its matching antigen is unknown. Using a J-beta primer mix together with a sample-barcoded 5' primer, a second PCR was run for about 6 to 11 cycles. In TCRdb, the 5' RACE reads were re-called with MiXCR into one record per CDR3 protein. The data contain hundreds of thousands of distinct CDR3 sequences, about 61% of them singletons. The sample originates from a study of blood T cells in healthy people across ages. Study context: Template switching captured about one barcoded beta molecule per two T cells.

The study, taken as a whole, reports: The CMV status of each donor remained undetermined, and this could have confounded shifts in expanded clonotypes. Diversity figures based on one million T cells were deemed too low. Per million T cells, the diversity of TCR beta decreased roughly linearly as age advanced.

The CDR3 has 16 residues. Germline CDR1 is MNHEY and CDR2 is SMNVEV (reference sequence). V was trimmed by 5 bases and J by 0 bases, leaving 14 bases between them. V and J are TRBV27 and TRBJ1-5, with D possibly TRBD1 on 6 matching bases. The sequenced material came from blood. The clonotype originates from a man aged 40-49 years in good health. CDR3 bases: TGTGCCAGCAGTCCCTCGACAGGAAATAGCAATCAGCCCCAGCATTTT. Translation gives CASSPSTGNSNQPQHF.